Presented here are 28 T cell receptor beta chains from one specimen sequenced in a study of graft-versus-host responses after intestinal transplantation. These receptors lack a known antigen. Profiled with immunoSEQ multiplex PCR; TCRdb holds only in-frame clones, not every one. The table includes 50,000 to 55,000 clones, about 89% detected once. Sample: unstimulated CD4+ T cells sorted from spleen or lymph node cells, taken before transplant. The receptor source for this set is a human donor who was the organ donor for an intestinal transplant.

J is TRBJ2-5 and V is TRBV25-1; 7 nucleotides match TRBD2. J was trimmed by 2 bases and V by 7 bases; bases with no gene match: 4. The CDR3 runs 13 residues. Germline loops: CDR1 MGHDK, CDR2 SYGVNS. The CDR3 coding sequence is TGTGCCAGCAACCGGGGAGGGCAAGAGACCCAGTACTTC. Residues: CASNRGGQETQYF.

To note about this clone: The same CDR3 also results from other DNA sequences found in this sample. This chain joins TRBV6-6 and TRBJ1-4; D possibly corresponds to TRBD1 (6 bases). This CDR3 contains 15 residues. Germline assignment: CDR1 MNHNY and CDR2 SVGAGI (reference sequence). The germline V and J ends were trimmed by 6 bases and 4 bases, with 15 bases remaining between them. The chain's CDR3 is CASRTDPRGNEKLFF. For the CDR3, the DNA is TGTGCCAGCAGAACCGACCCCAGGGGTAATGAAAAACTGTTTTTT.

The chain is built from TRBV5-1 and TRBJ2-7, with 10 bases lining up with TRBD2. Per the germline V gene, CDR1 is SGHRS and CDR2 is YFSETQ. CDR3 length: 15 residues. V was pared by 4 bases and J by 2 bases, with 6 bases of the junction left unmatched. The CDR3 nucleotides read TGCGCCAGCAGCCAAGCTAGCGGGAGCGCCTACGAGCAGTACTTC. This translates into CASSQASGSAYEQYF.

The chain combines TRBV5-1 with TRBJ2-7; 12 bases match TRBD2. After removal of 4 bases from V and 2 bases from J, the junction contained 7 bases not matched to a gene. Per the germline V gene, CDR1 is SGHRS and CDR2 is YFSETQ. The CDR3 extends over 16 amino acids. The CDR3 loop reads CASSLTSGRKTYEQYF. The CDR3 nucleotides read TGCGCCAGCAGCCTTACTAGCGGGAGGAAGACCTACGAGCAGTACTTC. The whole variable domain, remainder taken from reference TRBV5-1 and TRBJ2-7, is KAGVTQTPRYLIKTRGQQVTLSCSPISGHRSVSWYQQTPGQGLQFLFEYFSETQRNKGNFPGRFSGRQFSNSRSEMNVSTLELGDSALYLCASSLTSGRKTYEQYFGPGTRLTVT.

In this sample, this clone turned up once. The rearrangement links TRBV18 to TRBJ2-7; no clear D. The V end lost 3 bases, the J end lost 4 bases, and 10 bases lay between the germline ends. This CDR3 is 13 amino acids long. Germline CDR1 is KGHSH and CDR2 is LQKENI. CDR3 nucleotide sequence: TGTGCCAGCTCACCCTCCACCGGGTACGAGCAGTACTTC. It encodes CASSPSTGYEQYF.

This clone came up a few times. The chain carries TRBV5-1 and TRBJ1-2; D is perhaps TRBD1 (6 bases). The CDR3 has 13 residues. Germline loops: CDR1 SGHRS, CDR2 YFSETQ. Between the trimmed V and J ends, which lost 3 bases and 6 bases, there was a span of 12 bases. CDR3 residues: CASSSGGPDGYTF. CDR3 nucleotide sequence: TGCGCCAGCAGCTCGGGGGGGCCGGATGGCTACACCTTC. The full variable domain, in which reference TRBV5-1 and TRBJ1-2 provide the parts outside the CDR3, is KAGVTQTPRYLIKTRGQQVTLSCSPISGHRSVSWYQQTPGQGLQFLFEYFSETQRNKGNFPGRFSGRQFSNSRSEMNVSTLELGDSALYLCASSSGGPDGYTFGSGTRLTVV.

This chain uses TRBV19 with TRBJ1-5; D remains ambiguous. CDR1 LNHDA and CDR2 SQIVND come from the germline V gene (reference sequence). V lost 3 bases to trimming and J lost 6 bases, with 15 bases between them. This CDR3 is 15 amino acids long. This CDR3 reads CASSIQAGSGQPQHF. The CDR3 coding sequence is TGTGCCAGTAGTATTCAGGCAGGTTCCGGTCAGCCCCAGCATTTT.

The genes are TRBV27 and TRBJ1-2; TRBD1 aligns across 9 bases. Trimming took 5 bases from V and 8 from J; bases not matched to a gene: 6. The germline gives CDR1 MNHEY, CDR2 SMNVEV (reference sequence). The CDR3 contains 13 residues. The CDR3 nucleotides are TGTGCCAGCAGTCCCCGGACAGGGGAAGGCTACACCTTC. It translates to CASSPRTGEGYTF.

This sequence joins TRBV7-3 and TRBJ2-3, with 10 bases that match TRBD2. V was clipped by 2 bases and J by 2 bases; unmatched bases: 4. The germline V gene encodes CDR1 SGHTA and CDR2 FQGTGA. The CDR3 contains 16 residues. The CDR3 loop is CASSLGLAAYTDTQYF. The DNA for the CDR3 is TGTGCCAGCAGCTTAGGACTAGCGGCCTACACAGATACGCAGTATTTT.

This chain joins TRBV4-1 and TRBJ2-5, with 10 nucleotides matching TRBD1. Germline V gives CDR1 MGHRA, CDR2 YSYEKL. The V segment lost 6 bases and the J segment 5 bases; nucleotides outside the gene matches: 9. The CDR3 contains 15 residues. CDR3 in amino acids: CASSLTGGRGETQYF. The CDR3 region has the DNA TGCGCCAGCAGTCTGACAGGGGGCAGAGGGGAGACCCAGTACTTC.

By sample share, this clone is medium-sized (0.01 to 0.1%). V usage is TRBV5-4 and J usage is TRBJ2-7; 7 bases agree with TRBD1. The germline gives CDR1 SGHNT, CDR2 YYREEE (reference sequence). V was pared by 0 bases and J by 2 bases, with 2 bases of the junction left unmatched. This CDR3 spans 14 amino acids. The CDR3 DNA reads TGTGCCAGCAGCTTGGGTCAGGGGGCCTACGAGCAGTACTTC. It specifies CASSLGQGAYEQYF. Filled out from reference TRBV5-4 and TRBJ2-7, the complete variable domain reads ETGVTQSPTHLIKTRGQQVTLRCSSQSGHNTVSWYQQALGQGPQFIFQYYREEENGRGNFPPRFSGLQFPNYSSELNVNALELDDSALYLCASSLGQGAYEQYFGPGTRLTVT.

The V call is TRBV18, the J call TRBJ2-7; D ambiguous. With 10 bases removed from V and 0 bases from J, the gap between germline ends came to 13 bases. This CDR3 region has 13 residues. Per the germline V gene, CDR1 is KGHSH and CDR2 is LQKENI. The CDR3 DNA reads as TGTGCCACTTCCCGGGTTGACTCCTACGAGCAGTACTTC. This encodes CATSRVDSYEQYF.

The V call is TRBV5-1, the J call TRBJ2-7, with TRBD1 as a possible D gene (6 bases). In germline, CDR1 is SGHRS, CDR2 YFSETQ. This CDR3 comprises 14 residues. V shed 3 bases and J shed 1 base, with 11 bases lying between them. As DNA, the CDR3 is TGCGCCAGCAGCTACACAGGGCTTTCCTACGAGCAGTACTTC. Translation: CASSYTGLSYEQYF.

This clone appeared a single time. The chain employs TRBV6-6 and TRBJ1-5, with D perhaps matching TRBD1 (6 bases). CDR3 length equals 15 residues. CDR1 is MNHNY and CDR2 is SVGAGI in the germline V gene (reference sequence). The ends were cut back, 2 bases at V and 6 bases at J, with 14 bases in the middle. CDR3 amino acids: CASSYLAGVGQPQHF. As DNA, the CDR3 is TGTGCCAGCAGTTACCTGGCAGGGGTTGGTCAGCCCCAGCATTTT.

In DNA, the CDR3 is TGTGCCAGCAGTTTTGAGGGCCAAGAGACCCAGTACTTC. Encoded protein: CASSFEGQETQYF. The J gene is TRBJ2-5, the V gene TRBV28; D is perhaps TRBD2 (5 bases). The ends were cut back, 3 bases at V and 1 base at J, with 6 bases in the middle. The CDR3 extends over 13 amino acids. Germline assignment: CDR1 MDHEN and CDR2 SYDVKM.

This clone came up once. The chain is built from TRBV4-1 and TRBJ2-7; D ambiguous. Germline CDR1 is MGHRA and CDR2 is YSYEKL. The CDR3 has 11 amino acids. V was cut by 4 bases and J by 5 bases, with 6 bases left in between. In DNA, the CDR3 is TGCGCCAGCAGCCCAGGCCACGAGCAGTACTTC. It encodes CASSPGHEQYF.

The chain joins TRBV9 to TRBJ1-2; D uncertain. V was trimmed by 0 bases and J by 4 bases, leaving 10 bases between them. CDR1 and CDR2 (germline): SGDLS, YYNGEE. The CDR3 is made up of 14 amino acids. CDR3 sequence: CASSVGAESYGYTF. The CDR3 bases are TGTGCCAGCAGCGTAGGCGCGGAAAGCTATGGCTACACCTTC.

The chain links TRBV19 to TRBJ2-2, with D possibly TRBD2 on 5 matching bases. Germline CDR1 is LNHDA and CDR2 is SQIVND (reference sequence). V lost 6 bases and J lost 1, with 15 bases in between. The length of the CDR3 is 16 residues. The CDR3, as DNA: TGTGCCAGTAGGCGTCGGGAACTACAGAACACCGGGGAGCTGTTTTTT. It is translated as CASRRRELQNTGELFF.

The chain has TRBV28 and TRBJ1-3; possibly TRBD1 for D (6 bases). This CDR3 spans 15 amino acids. Germline V gene lookup returns CDR1 MDHEN and CDR2 SYDVKM. V lost 6 bases and J 0 bases, leaving 12 bases between the germline ends. The CDR3 bases are TGTGCCAGCAGCTCGACAGGCCTCTCTGGAAACACCATATATTTT. Its translation: CASSSTGLSGNTIYF.

This clone appeared a single time. The same CDR3 can be traced to other DNA sequences in this sample. The chain combines TRBV18 with TRBJ2-7, with D maybe TRBD2 (5 bases). V lost 4 bases to trimming and J lost 0 bases, with 10 bases between them. Germline assignment: CDR1 KGHSH and CDR2 LQKENI. The CDR3 sequence is 14 residues long. CDR3 nucleotide sequence: TGTGCCAGCTCACGGAGCGGCAGCTCCTACGAGCAGTACTTC. As protein: CASSRSGSSYEQYF.

The chain recombines TRBV5-1 with TRBJ2-2, with TRBD1 as a possible D gene (5 bases). Trimming removed 2 bases from V and 0 bases from J, with 11 bases in between. The CDR3 runs 16 residues. CDR1 SGHRS and CDR2 YFSETQ come from the germline V gene. CDR3: CASSLLRQPNTGELFF. CDR3 DNA: TGCGCCAGCAGCTTACTTCGACAGCCGAACACCGGGGAGCTGTTTTTT.

CDR3 residues: CASSLAGGSTDTQYF. The CDR3 region has the DNA TGCGCCAGCAGCTTGGCTGGGGGGAGCACAGATACGCAGTATTTT. This chain connects TRBV5-1 to TRBJ2-3, with TRBD2 as a possible D gene (6 bases). Per germline, CDR1 SGHRS and CDR2 YFSETQ. This CDR3 contains 15 residues. V was shortened by 0 bases and J by 0 bases, with 8 bases between the two germline ends. Full variable domain (missing parts from reference TRBV5-1 and TRBJ2-3): KAGVTQTPRYLIKTRGQQVTLSCSPISGHRSVSWYQQTPGQGLQFLFEYFSETQRNKGNFPGRFSGRQFSNSRSEMNVSTLELGDSALYLCASSLAGGSTDTQYFGPGTRLTVL.

The V gene is TRBV14, the J gene TRBJ2-1, with 9 bases identical to TRBD1. V lost 2 bases to trimming and J lost 8 bases; unmatched junction nucleotides: 13. This CDR3 has 17 residues. In germline, CDR1 is SGHDN, CDR2 FVKESK. The CDR3 DNA is TGTGCCAGCAGCCAATTTCCGAACAGGGGGCTGGGCCATGAGCAGTTCTTC. Its translation is CASSQFPNRGLGHEQFF.

The chain has TRBV28 and TRBJ1-1; TRBD1 matches 9 bases. V lost 6 bases and J lost 1; bases outside the gene matches: 6. Germline lookup yields CDR1 MDHEN and CDR2 SYDVKM. The CDR3 spans 15 residues. CDR3 region: CASSSPGQGNTEAFF. CDR3 sequence (DNA): TGTGCCAGCAGCTCTCCGGGACAGGGGAACACTGAAGCTTTCTTT.

This clone occurred once. This chain joins TRBV5-5 and TRBJ2-2; D is unclear. The germline V gene has CDR1 SGHKS and CDR2 YYEKEE (reference sequence). The V end lost 0 bases, the J end lost 3 bases, and 3 bases lay between the germline ends. The CDR3 is 13 amino acids. The CDR3 nucleotides read TGTGCCAGCAGCTTGGAGCACACCGGGGAGCTGTTTTTT. It translates to CASSLEHTGELFF.

The V and J genes are TRBV5-1 and TRBJ1-1; weak D call: TRBD1 (5 bases). Trimming took off 8 bases at V and 3 bases at J, with 8 bases between the two ends. The CDR3 is 11 residues long. Looked up from germline, CDR1 is SGHRS and CDR2 is YFSETQ. This CDR3 reads CASSQDTEAFF. The CDR3, as DNA: TGCGCCAGTTCACAGGACACTGAAGCTTTCTTT. Combining the CDR3 with reference TRBV5-1 and TRBJ1-1 gives the whole variable domain KAGVTQTPRYLIKTRGQQVTLSCSPISGHRSVSWYQQTPGQGLQFLFEYFSETQRNKGNFPGRFSGRQFSNSRSEMNVSTLELGDSALYLCASSQDTEAFFGQGTRLTVV.

As DNA, the CDR3 is TGTGCCAGCACCCCCGGAGGGGCCCCAGAACAGCCCCAGCATTTT. It specifies CASTPGGAPEQPQHF. This rearrangement joins TRBV9 to TRBJ1-5, with a possible D match to TRBD1 (5 bases). Germline CDR1 and CDR2: SGDLS and YYNGEE. The CDR3 loop spans 15 amino acids. V was cut by 6 bases and J by 7 bases, with 20 bases left in between.

In DNA, the CDR3 is TGTGCCAGCAGTCCACTATCTACAAAGACAGGGATAAATGAAAAACTGTTTTTT. Translated, it gives CASSPLSTKTGINEKLFF. The rearrangement joins TRBV28 to TRBJ1-4; 7 bases match TRBD1. Germline values: CDR1 MDHEN, CDR2 SYDVKM. The CDR3 contains 18 residues. V was pared by 5 bases and J by 5 bases, with 17 bases of the junction left unmatched.